This T cell receptor (beta chain) is from a study of T cell repertoires in cytomegalovirus infection. This clonotype has just a few counts. TCRdb used MiXCR to reprocess the reads, holding one entry per CDR3 protein. The sample lists around 740,000 distinct CDR3 sequences, 35% to 40% occurring once. The receptor was derived from a human donor in good health (CMV status not recorded). Some clones in this sample may be carry-over from other donors' samples. Sequenced: PBMCs.

This CDR3 is CASSSPGQLFYEQYF. The CDR3 nucleotides are TGTGCCAGCAGTTCTCCGGGACAGCTCTTCTACGAGCAGTACTTC. The chain recombines TRBV7-2 with TRBJ2-7, with 7 positions matching TRBD1. Trimming at V came to 6 bases and at J to 3 bases, leaving 11 bases not matched to a gene. Germline CDR1 and CDR2: SGHTA and FQGNSA. The CDR3 is 15 amino acids.